The rows below give T cell receptor beta chains drawn from one sample of a study of sequential checkpoint blockade in melanoma. Clones were sequenced by immunoSEQ multiplex PCR, and TCRdb holds only the in-frame ones, with some missing. The sample carries about 27,000 clones, around 77% recorded once. Here the sequenced sample was CD8+ T cells sorted from blood (inferred from file names), taken from a patient given nivolumab and ipilimumab in sequence. The source of these receptors is a human donor with melanoma. CDR3s include the opening cysteine and the closing phenylalanine or tryptophan. Each record gives: CDR3 DNA, CDR3 protein, J gene, V gene, D gene, clone size. D genes are given only for firm matches. Part of the rows lack a size; the others show once, few, many or a class for expanded clones.

DNA: TGCGCCAGCAGCTTGGGACAGGTCGATGAGCAGTTCTTC; CDR3: CASSLGQVDEQFF; J: TRBJ2-1; V: TRBV5-1; D: .; size: .
DNA: TGCAGCGTTGGAGGACTAGCGGGGGGGCGGGGTTTAGAGACCCAGTACTTC; CDR3: CSVGGLAGGRGLETQYF; J: TRBJ2-5; V: TRBV29-1; D: TRBD2; size: .
DNA: TGTGCCAGCAGTTTATCCCGTGGAGTGCACGAGCAGTACTTC; CDR3: CASSLSRGVHEQYF; J: TRBJ2-7; V: TRBV27; D: .; size: .
DNA: TGTGCTAGTGGTTTGGGACTCACACCCTACGAGCAGTACTTC; CDR3: CASGLGLTPYEQYF; J: TRBJ2-7; V: TRBV12-5; D: .; size: .
DNA: TGTGCCAGCAGTTTGGGGAGGGGTAGCTCCTACGAGCAGTACTTC; CDR3: CASSLGRGSSYEQYF; J: TRBJ2-7; V: TRBV27; D: TRBD2; size: .
DNA: TGCGCCAGCTCGCTCGAGACAACCTACGAGCAGTACTTC; CDR3: CASSLETTYEQYF; J: TRBJ2-7; V: TRBV5-1; D: .; size: .
DNA: TGTGCCAGCAGTTTGAGATTGCCTGAAGCTTTCTTT; CDR3: CASSLRLPEAFF; J: TRBJ1-1; V: TRBV27; D: .; size: .
DNA: TGCAGCGTTGAAGGAAATTTAAAAAGACAGGGGTATGAGCAGTTCTTC; CDR3: CSVEGNLKRQGYEQFF; J: TRBJ2-1; V: TRBV29-1; D: TRBD1; size: .
DNA: TGCGCCAGCAGCCAAGGTCCAGTTAATGAAAAACTGTTTTTT; CDR3: CASSQGPVNEKLFF; J: TRBJ1-4; V: TRBV4-1; D: .; size: .
DNA: TGCGCCAGCAGCTTTACAGCTGGCGAGCAGTACTTC; CDR3: CASSFTAGEQYF; J: TRBJ2-7; V: TRBV5-1; D: .; size: .
DNA: TGTGCCAGCAGCACCACGGGACTAGGGTACGAGCAGTACTTC; CDR3: CASSTTGLGYEQYF; J: TRBJ2-7; V: TRBV5-4; D: TRBD2; size: .
DNA: TGTGCCAGCGGTCCCGGGACAGATTATGGCTACACCTTC; CDR3: CASGPGTDYGYTF; J: TRBJ1-2; V: TRBV7-9; D: TRBD1; size: few
DNA: TGTGCCAGCTCCCAGGGGGCCCCTAGCTCCTACGAGCAGTACTTC; CDR3: CASSQGAPSSYEQYF; J: TRBJ2-7; V: TRBV18; D: TRBD1; size: .
DNA: TGTGCCAGCAGCGGCGGGACAGGGGGTTACAATGAGCAGTTCTTC; CDR3: CASSGGTGGYNEQFF; J: TRBJ2-1; V: TRBV5-8; D: TRBD1; size: .
DNA: TGTGCCAGCAGTGACTCGAACCCTAACAATGAGCAGTTCTTC; CDR3: CASSDSNPNNEQFF; J: TRBJ2-1; V: TRBV6-4; D: .; size: .
DNA: TGCGCCAGCAGCCAAGAGGACAGATCTATCTACGAGCAGTACTTC; CDR3: CASSQEDRSIYEQYF; J: TRBJ2-7; V: TRBV4-1; D: .; size: .
DNA: TGTGCCAGCAGCCCTGGGAGGCGGGAGGGCTACACCTTC; CDR3: CASSPGRREGYTF; J: TRBJ1-2; V: TRBV6-5; D: .; size: .
DNA: TGTGCCAGCAGTCAGGACAGGGACCACGAGCAGTACTTC; CDR3: CASSQDRDHEQYF; J: TRBJ2-7; V: TRBV27; D: TRBD1; size: .
DNA: TGTGCCAGCAGCATACCGGGACAGGGGGCGGAGACCCAGTACTTC; CDR3: CASSIPGQGAETQYF; J: TRBJ2-5; V: TRBV7-9; D: TRBD1; size: .
DNA: TGTGCCAGCAGCCTCGGGGGTAGCAATGAGCAGTTCTTC; CDR3: CASSLGGSNEQFF; J: TRBJ2-1; V: TRBV5-4; D: .; size: .
DNA: TGTGCCAGCAGTGAGCCGGGATTGAACACTGAAGCTTTCTTT; CDR3: CASSEPGLNTEAFF; J: TRBJ1-1; V: TRBV6-1; D: .; size: .
DNA: TGTGCCAGCAGTTTAATGGGAGGCGAGACCCAGTACTTC; CDR3: CASSLMGGETQYF; J: TRBJ2-5; V: TRBV27; D: .; size: .
DNA: TGTGCCAGCAGCTCTGAGACTAGCGGGTCGAATGAGCAGTTCTTC; CDR3: CASSSETSGSNEQFF; J: TRBJ2-1; V: TRBV7-3; D: TRBD2; size: few
DNA: TGCGCCAGCAGCTTCACCGGGACAGAGAAAAACATTCAGTACTTC; CDR3: CASSFTGTEKNIQYF; J: TRBJ2-4; V: TRBV5-1; D: TRBD1; size: .
DNA: TGCGCCAGCAGCCCACAACAGACAAACACTGAAGCTTTCTTT; CDR3: CASSPQQTNTEAFF; J: TRBJ1-1; V: TRBV5-1; D: .; size: .
DNA: TGTGCCAGCAGTTACTCGGGACAGGGGAATGGCTACACCTTC; CDR3: CASSYSGQGNGYTF; J: TRBJ1-2; V: TRBV6-5; D: TRBD1; size: .
DNA: TGCGCCAGCAGCCAAGAGGCCTACCGGAGCTCCTACGAGCAGTACTTC; CDR3: CASSQEAYRSSYEQYF; J: TRBJ2-7; V: TRBV4-1; D: .; size: .
DNA: TGCGCCAGCAGCTCGGGACAGCCTTATAATTCACCCCTCCACTTT; CDR3: CASSSGQPYNSPLHF; J: TRBJ1-6; V: TRBV5-1; D: TRBD1; size: few
DNA: TGTGCCAGCAGTTTACAGGGGCCCGGTAAGGACTATGGCTACACCTTC; CDR3: CASSLQGPGKDYGYTF; J: TRBJ1-2; V: TRBV27; D: .; size: few
DNA: TGCGCCAGCGGCGTGACAGGGGGCTTCGACGAGCAGTACTTC; CDR3: CASGVTGGFDEQYF; J: TRBJ2-7; V: TRBV5-1; D: TRBD1; size: .
DNA: TGTGCCAGCAGCCCTGGGACTTCCTCGGGCAATGAGCAGTTCTTC; CDR3: CASSPGTSSGNEQFF; J: TRBJ2-1; V: TRBV9; D: .; size: .
DNA: TGTGCCAGCCAAATTCGGGGGGCCCCCAGAAATGAGCAGTTCTTC; CDR3: CASQIRGAPRNEQFF; J: TRBJ2-1; V: TRBV5-4; D: .; size: once
DNA: TGTGCCAGCAGCTTGGACAAACGTCGGGGCTACACCTTC; CDR3: CASSLDKRRGYTF; J: TRBJ1-2; V: TRBV11-2; D: .; size: once